The clone carrying this TCR beta chain was recorded a few times. Antigen: not known. This record comes from a study of T cell repertoires in cytomegalovirus infection. Study in general: Through public TCR beta signatures, both CMV infection and matching HLA type were indicated. Study results and caveats: HLA-C-restricted CMV clonotypes gave the most frequent clonotype in two of eight donors.

Using its own MiXCR run on the reads, TCRdb lists one record per CDR3 protein. Here the sample spans around 300,000 distinct CDR3 sequences, around 25% being singletons. The germline V and J ends were trimmed by 5 bases and 9 bases, with 16 bases remaining between them. CDR3 length: 13 residues. From germline, CDR1 is MNHNY and CDR2 SVGAGI (reference sequence). The chain carries TRBV6-6 and TRBJ1-1; unclear D gene. This clonotype was sampled from a human donor in good health (CMV status not recorded). Some clones in this sample may be carry-over from other donors' samples. Input material: PBMCs. CDR3 in DNA: TGTGCCAGCAGTCTAGAACAAATCGGGAAAGCTTTCTTT. Protein: CASSLEQIGKAFF.